These T cell receptor beta chains were read from a single sample in a study of PD-1 blockade in classical Hodgkin lymphoma. Profiling relied on immunoSEQ multiplex PCR, and the TCRdb table lists in-frame clones only, not all of them. The table records 100,000 or so clones, approximately 90% of them present only once. The sequencing used peripheral blood mononuclear cells (PBMCs), collected before the second cycle of nivolumab. Receptors were obtained from a human donor with classical Hodgkin lymphoma. The CDR3 runs from the conserved cysteine through the conserved F or W. Fields, in order: J gene, D gene, V gene, clone size, CDR3 DNA, CDR3 protein. A D gene is named only where the DNA matches it firmly. Clone size is shown for a subset of rows, as once, few, many or a class of expanded clone.

j_gene: TRBJ1-1; d_gene: .; v_gene: TRBV2; abundance: few; CDR3nt: TGTGCCAGCAGCGAAGGTGGGAACACTGAAGCTTTCTTT; CDR3aa: CASSEGGNTEAFF
j_gene: TRBJ1-6; d_gene: .; v_gene: TRBV6-6; abundance: .; CDR3nt: TGTGCCAGCCACAGGGCCTATAATTCACCCCTCCACTTT; CDR3aa: CASHRAYNSPLHF
j_gene: TRBJ2-3; d_gene: TRBD2; v_gene: TRBV4-1; abundance: .; CDR3nt: TGCGCCAGCAGCCAAGGTCCGGGGGGAAACACAGATACGCAGTATTTT; CDR3aa: CASSQGPGGNTDTQYF
j_gene: TRBJ1-2; d_gene: .; v_gene: TRBV6-6; abundance: few; CDR3nt: TGTGCCAGCAGTAATTGGCTGAAAAACTATGGCTACACCTTC; CDR3aa: CASSNWLKNYGYTF
j_gene: TRBJ2-3; d_gene: .; v_gene: TRBV4-3; abundance: .; CDR3nt: TGCGCCAGCAGCCAAGATGACAGTTCTAGCACAGATACGCAGTATTTT; CDR3aa: CASSQDDSSSTDTQYF
j_gene: TRBJ2-7; d_gene: TRBD1; v_gene: TRBV27; abundance: .; CDR3nt: TGTGCCAGCAGTTTCGGGACAGGCTCCTACGAGCAGTACTTC; CDR3aa: CASSFGTGSYEQYF
j_gene: TRBJ2-7; d_gene: .; v_gene: TRBV6-5; abundance: .; CDR3nt: TGTGCCACCCAGCAGGGGACCTCCTACGAGCAGTACTTC; CDR3aa: CATQQGTSYEQYF
j_gene: TRBJ1-3; d_gene: .; v_gene: TRBV9; abundance: .; CDR3nt: TGTGCCAGCAGCGTAGCCGCCAACTCTGGAAACACCATATATTTT; CDR3aa: CASSVAANSGNTIYF
j_gene: TRBJ2-5; d_gene: .; v_gene: TRBV4-3; abundance: .; CDR3nt: TGCGCCAGCAGCCAAGGTGTCATAGCGGCGTACCAAGAGACCCAGTACTTC; CDR3aa: CASSQGVIAAYQETQYF
j_gene: TRBJ1-5; d_gene: .; v_gene: TRBV10-1; abundance: .; CDR3nt: TGCGCCAGCCGATCCTGGGGAGATCAGCCCCAGCATTTT; CDR3aa: CASRSWGDQPQHF
j_gene: TRBJ2-7; d_gene: .; v_gene: TRBV9; abundance: once; CDR3nt: TGTGCCAGCAGCGGACTTTCAGGGGGGGCCTACGAGCAGTACTTC; CDR3aa: CASSGLSGGAYEQYF
j_gene: TRBJ2-1; d_gene: .; v_gene: TRBV5-1; abundance: .; CDR3nt: TGCGCCAGCAGCTTGGGGGGGACGACCCTCTTC; CDR3aa: CASSLGGTTLF
j_gene: TRBJ2-1; d_gene: TRBD2; v_gene: TRBV5-1; abundance: once; CDR3nt: TGCGCCAGCAGCGAAAGCGGGGGGGCCGCAAATGAGCAGTTCTTC; CDR3aa: CASSESGGAANEQFF
j_gene: TRBJ2-3; d_gene: TRBD1; v_gene: TRBV4-1; abundance: .; CDR3nt: TGCGCCAGCAGCCAAGACGGGACAGCGCAGTATTTT; CDR3aa: CASSQDGTAQYF
j_gene: TRBJ2-2; d_gene: TRBD2; v_gene: TRBV6-1; abundance: .; CDR3nt: TGTGCCAGCAGTGAAGTGGGAGGGTTTCACGGGGAGCTGTTTTTT; CDR3aa: CASSEVGGFHGELFF
j_gene: TRBJ2-1; d_gene: .; v_gene: TRBV5-6; abundance: .; CDR3nt: TGTGCCAGCGGAGCGGAAGCCTTTTTTTCCTACAATGAGCAGTTCTTC; CDR3aa: CASGAEAFFSYNEQFF
j_gene: TRBJ2-7; d_gene: TRBD2; v_gene: TRBV5-5; abundance: .; CDR3nt: TGTGCCAGCAGCGATCTAGCGGGGGGCTACGAGCAGTACTTC; CDR3aa: CASSDLAGGYEQYF
j_gene: TRBJ2-4; d_gene: .; v_gene: TRBV7-9; abundance: once; CDR3nt: TGTGCCAGCAGCCTGAGACAGGTTTTGGCCAAAAACATTCAGTACTTC; CDR3aa: CASSLRQVLAKNIQYF
j_gene: TRBJ2-7; d_gene: .; v_gene: TRBV5-1; abundance: .; CDR3nt: TGCGCCAGCAGCTTGACAGATGCCCCCTACGAGCAGTACTTC; CDR3aa: CASSLTDAPYEQYF
j_gene: TRBJ2-5; d_gene: TRBD2; v_gene: TRBV5-1; abundance: .; CDR3nt: TGCGCCAGCAGCTTGATCAGCGGGGGGCCGTTGAAAGAGACCCAGTACTTC; CDR3aa: CASSLISGGPLKETQYF
j_gene: TRBJ2-5; d_gene: TRBD2; v_gene: TRBV13; abundance: .; CDR3nt: TGTGCCAGCAGCGAGGGACTAGCGGGGGGAGAGACCCAGTACTTC; CDR3aa: CASSEGLAGGETQYF
j_gene: TRBJ2-5; d_gene: .; v_gene: TRBV7-2; abundance: .; CDR3nt: TGTGCCAGCAGCTTTGTACAGGCGGAGACCCAGTACTTC; CDR3aa: CASSFVQAETQYF
j_gene: TRBJ2-7; d_gene: TRBD1; v_gene: TRBV6-1; abundance: .; CDR3nt: TGTGCCAGCAGTGAAGGGACAGGGGTCTACGAGCAGTACTTC; CDR3aa: CASSEGTGVYEQYF
j_gene: TRBJ1-2; d_gene: TRBD1; v_gene: TRBV29-1; abundance: .; CDR3nt: TGCAGCGGACTGGGACAGGGGAACTATGGCTACACCTTC; CDR3aa: CSGLGQGNYGYTF
j_gene: TRBJ2-3; d_gene: .; v_gene: TRBV6-5; abundance: .; CDR3nt: TGTGCCAGCAGTTACCCCCATCCGGATACGCAGTATTTT; CDR3aa: CASSYPHPDTQYF